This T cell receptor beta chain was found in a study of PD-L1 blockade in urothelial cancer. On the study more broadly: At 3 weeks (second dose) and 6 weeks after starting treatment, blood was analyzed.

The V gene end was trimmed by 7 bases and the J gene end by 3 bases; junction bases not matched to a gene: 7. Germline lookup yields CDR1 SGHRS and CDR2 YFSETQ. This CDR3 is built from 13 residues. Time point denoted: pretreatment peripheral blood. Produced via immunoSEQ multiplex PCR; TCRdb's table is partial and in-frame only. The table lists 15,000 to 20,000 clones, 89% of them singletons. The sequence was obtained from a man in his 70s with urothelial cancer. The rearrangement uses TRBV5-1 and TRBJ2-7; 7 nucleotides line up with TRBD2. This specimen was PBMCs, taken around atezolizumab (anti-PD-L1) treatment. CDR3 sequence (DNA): TGCGCCAGCTCCCCAAGCGGGGACTACGAGCAGTACTTC. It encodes CASSPSGDYEQYF.